These 30 T cell receptor beta chains originate from one sample sequenced in a study of Ad26.COV2.S vaccination and SARS-CoV-2 variants. Sequencing used immunoSEQ multiplex PCR; TCRdb keeps in-frame clones, though not all of them. The table lists around 100,000 clones, roughly 80% of them singletons, with around a sixth in the top ten. The input for sequencing was peripheral blood, taken after recovery from COVID-19. The receptors come from a human donor who had recovered from COVID-19.

The chain has TRBV7-2 and TRBJ2-3; TRBD2 agrees at 9 bases. V was pared by 5 bases and J by 3 bases, with 12 bases of the junction left unmatched. Germline lookup yields CDR1 SGHTA and CDR2 FQGNSA. The CDR3 spans 17 residues. The CDR3 region is CASSGPGGGARTDTQYF. Written as DNA, the CDR3 is TGTGCCAGCAGCGGCCCGGGCGGGGGGGCCCGAACAGATACGCAGTATTTT.

The rearrangement uses TRBV7-3 and TRBJ1-2; a weak D match, TRBD1 (6 bases). The CDR3 length is 15 residues. The ends were cut back, 6 bases at V and 8 bases at J, with 22 bases in the middle. The germline gives CDR1 SGHTA, CDR2 FQGTGA. This chain's CDR3 is CASRSNRDNIRGYTF. Here the CDR3 DNA reads TGTGCCAGCAGGTCGAACCGGGACAATATTCGCGGCTACACCTTC.

This sequence joins TRBV4-2 and TRBJ2-2; 8 nucleotides match TRBD1. Per the germline V gene, CDR1 is LGHNA and CDR2 is YNFKEQ. The junction had 8 bases not matched to a gene; V was cut back by 3 bases and J by 5 bases. The CDR3 spans 16 residues. CDR3 loop: CASSQQGAEYTGELFF. The CDR3 DNA sequence: TGTGCCAGCAGCCAGCAGGGGGCGGAATATACCGGGGAGCTGTTTTTT.

The chain has TRBV5-5 and TRBJ1-5; D is uncertain. With 1 base removed from V and 4 bases from J, the gap between germline ends came to 9 bases. Germline V gives CDR1 SGHKS, CDR2 YYEKEE (reference sequence). This CDR3 comprises 14 residues. This CDR3 is CASSLMPENQPQHF. The CDR3 coding sequence is TGTGCCAGCAGCTTGATGCCAGAGAATCAGCCCCAGCATTTT.

This chain links TRBV3-1 (or the pseudogene TRBV3-2) with TRBJ1-6; D is unresolved. The CDR3 is made up of 16 amino acids. The V and J ends lost 4 bases and 10 bases respectively, with 20 bases between them. The germline V gene has CDR1 LGHDT and CDR2 YNNKEL (reference sequence). In DNA form, the CDR3 reads TGTGCCAGCAGCCTTCTTTCGACGGAAGGGAGATCACCCCTCCACTTT. It encodes CASSLLSTEGRSPLHF.

This rearrangement joins TRBV11-2 to TRBJ2-1, with D perhaps TRBD1 or TRBD2 (7 bases each). This CDR3 is 14 amino acids long. Germline V CDR1 and CDR2: SGHAT, FQNNGV. Between the trimmed V and J ends, which lost 7 bases and 6 bases, there was a span of 16 bases. The CDR3 region is CASTRAGGVNEQFF. Here the CDR3 DNA reads TGTGCCAGCACCCGGGCAGGGGGGGTCAATGAGCAGTTCTTC.

The chain employs TRBV4-2 and TRBJ1-3, with 8 bases aligning to TRBD1. J was trimmed by 0 bases and V by 2 bases; bases with no gene match: 3. Per germline, CDR1 LGHNA and CDR2 YNFKEQ. This CDR3 has 16 residues. The CDR3 reads CASSQTTGGSGNTIYF. CDR3 coding DNA: TGTGCCAGCAGCCAAACTACAGGGGGCTCTGGAAACACCATATATTTT.

The count of this clone is one. This sample also contains other DNA sequences that code for the same CDR3. The rearrangement joins TRBV6-2 or TRBV6-3 to TRBJ1-5; a possible D gene is TRBD1 (5 bases). This CDR3 has 14 amino acids. Germline values: CDR1 MNHEY, CDR2 SVGEGT. V gave up 1 base and J gave up 7 bases, with 11 bases separating them. DNA for the CDR3: TGTGCCAGCAGTTACTTGATTGGGGGGCAGCCCCAGCATTTT. It is translated as CASSYLIGGQPQHF.

The genes are TRBV6-5 and TRBJ2-6, with D perhaps TRBD1 (5 bases). CDR1 and CDR2 (germline): MNHEY, SVGAGI. With 7 bases removed from V and 0 bases from J, the gap between germline ends came to 10 bases. The CDR3 contains 15 residues. CDR3 coding DNA: TGTGCCAGCATAGCAGGGCGCTCTGGGGCCAACGTCCTGACTTTC. Translating it yields CASIAGRSGANVLTF.

V is TRBV2 and J is TRBJ1-5; D call uncertain. The V end was cut by 1 base, the J end by 11 bases, with 12 bases between. The CDR3 extends over 13 amino acids. Germline V lookup: CDR1 SNHLY, CDR2 FYNNEI. CDR3 DNA: TGTGCCAGCAGTGAAGGGCGCGGGTTCGCCCAGCATTTT. Translated: CASSEGRGFAQHF.

CDR3 region: CASSWVVAGQETQYF. DNA of the CDR3: TGCGCCAGCAGCTGGGTGGTAGCGGGGCAAGAGACCCAGTACTTC. The chain employs TRBV5-1 and TRBJ2-5; 8 bases fit TRBD2. V shed 3 bases and J 2 bases; nucleotides not matched to a gene: 6. The CDR3 extends over 15 amino acids. The V gene's germline CDR1 is SGHRS and CDR2 YFSETQ.

CDR3 sequence reads: CASSLGQTETQYF. CDR3 bases: TGTGCCAGCAGCCTCGGACAAACGGAGACCCAGTACTTC. The gene calls are TRBV3-1 (or the pseudogene TRBV3-2) and TRBJ2-5, with a weak D call TRBD1 (5 bases). Trimming left V 4 bases short and J 5 bases short, with 11 bases between. The CDR3 consists of 13 residues. Germline values: CDR1 LGHDT, CDR2 YNNKEL (reference sequence).

This clone has just a few counts. Other DNA variants within this sample encode the same CDR3. V and J are TRBV24-1 and TRBJ2-7, with D possibly TRBD2 on 5 matching bases. This CDR3 is 16 amino acids long. The germline CDR1 and CDR2 sequences are KGHDR and SFDVKD. V lost 7 bases to trimming and J lost 2 bases, with 20 bases between them. CDR3 sequence reads: CATRDKGRAPPYEQYF. The DNA of the CDR3 is TGTGCCACCAGGGATAAAGGGCGGGCCCCACCCTACGAGCAGTACTTC.

The chain carries TRBV12-3 or TRBV12-4 and TRBJ1-2; the D is unclear. The germline V and J ends were trimmed by 4 bases and 5 bases, with 8 bases remaining between them. This CDR3 is 12 amino acids long. CDR3 in DNA: TGTGCCAGCAGTTCCCCACCGTATGGCTACACCTTC. It yields the protein CASSSPPYGYTF.

V is TRBV29-1 and J is TRBJ1-5, with TRBD1 matching 7 bases. This CDR3 has 13 residues. The junction had 3 bases not matched to a gene; V was cut back by 6 bases and J by 1 base. The V gene's germline CDR1 is SQVTM and CDR2 ANQGSEA. In DNA, the CDR3 is TGCAGCGTGGCAGGGGGGAGCAATCAGCCCCAGCATTTT. It is translated as CSVAGGSNQPQHF.

V and J are TRBV12-3 or TRBV12-4 and TRBJ1-1; D may be TRBD1 (5 bases). V was clipped by 6 bases and J by 2 bases, with 10 bases between them. The CDR3 covers 13 residues. The CDR3 DNA follows: TGTGCCAGCAGCTGGGGGGGAAACACTGAAGCTTTCTTT. Its translation: CASSWGGNTEAFF.

A word on this clone: Other DNA sequences within the sample encode an identical CDR3. This CDR3 reads CASSLEGVSNQPQHF. CDR3 nucleotide sequence: TGTGCCAGCAGCTTAGAGGGGGTTTCCAATCAGCCCCAGCATTTT. This chain links TRBV7-2 with TRBJ1-5, with D possibly matching TRBD1 (6 bases). The length of the CDR3 is 15 residues. Between the trimmed V and J ends, which lost 1 base and 3 bases, there was a span of 10 bases. Germline V CDR1 and CDR2: SGHTA, FQGNSA.

J is TRBJ1-4 and V is TRBV19, with 10 bases identical to TRBD1. The ends lost 8 bases at V and 0 bases at J; junction bases unmatched: 3. From germline, CDR1 is LNHDA and CDR2 SQIVND (reference sequence). The CDR3 is 15 amino acids. CDR3 residues: CASLDRGATNEKLFF. The CDR3 coding sequence is TGTGCCAGTTTGGACAGGGGGGCAACTAATGAAAAACTGTTTTTT.

The chain joins TRBV9 to TRBJ1-1; 9 bases are shared with TRBD1. J lost 10 bases, V lost 4 bases, and 11 bases had no gene match. The germline gives CDR1 SGDLS, CDR2 YYNGEE. This CDR3 has 14 residues. CDR3 amino acids: CASSLRDREGRAFF. The CDR3 DNA reads as TGTGCCAGCAGCTTGAGGGACAGGGAGGGACGAGCTTTCTTT.

The V gene is TRBV5-1, the J gene TRBJ2-5; D ambiguous. CDR3 size: 13 residues. Trimming took 0 bases from V and 3 from J, leaving 6 bases between them. Germline-derived CDR1 and CDR2 are SGHRS and YFSETQ. CDR3 sequence: CASSLVREETQYF. The CDR3 coding sequence is TGCGCCAGCAGCTTGGTCCGGGAAGAGACCCAGTACTTC.

A single count supports this clone. The chain carries TRBV19 and TRBJ1-4; possibly TRBD1 for D (6 bases). From germline, CDR1 is LNHDA and CDR2 SQIVND (reference sequence). This CDR3 contains 16 residues. V was clipped by 0 bases and J by 3 bases, with 11 bases between them. The CDR3 loop is CASSIERGTPNEKLFF. The CDR3 nucleotides read TGTGCCAGTAGTATAGAACGCGGGACACCTAATGAAAAACTGTTTTTT.

Comments on this clone: The identical CDR3 is also encoded by other nucleotide sequences in the sample. This chain links TRBV12-3 or TRBV12-4 with TRBJ2-7; possibly TRBD1 or TRBD2 for D (5 bases each). The V end was cut by 8 bases, the J end by 3 bases, with 11 bases between. The CDR3 loop spans 12 amino acids. The CDR3 is CASSRGNYEQYF. CDR3 bases: TGTGCCAGCTCGAGGGGTAACTACGAGCAGTACTTC.

The chain joins TRBV12-5 to TRBJ2-7; D call uncertain. Looked up from germline, CDR1 is LGHNT and CDR2 is FRNRAP. The CDR3 has 13 residues. With 6 bases removed from V and 6 bases from J, the gap between germline ends came to 15 bases. The CDR3 spells CASGADSVGEQYF. The CDR3 DNA reads as TGTGCTAGTGGGGCGGATTCCGTGGGCGAGCAGTACTTC.

Here the CDR3 reads CASSLRGSYEQYF. In DNA, the CDR3 is TGTGCCAGCAGCTTGAGAGGCTCCTACGAGCAGTACTTC. J is TRBJ2-7 and V is TRBV5-4; the D is unclear. CDR1 is SGHNT and CDR2 is YYREEE in the germline V gene (reference sequence). This CDR3 contains 13 residues. V gave up 1 base and J gave up 0 bases, with 5 bases separating them. Drawing the rest from reference TRBV5-4 and TRBJ2-7, the complete variable domain is ETGVTQSPTHLIKTRGQQVTLRCSSQSGHNTVSWYQQALGQGPQFIFQYYREEENGRGNFPPRFSGLQFPNYSSELNVNALELDDSALYLCASSLRGSYEQYFGPGTRLTVT.

The chain joins TRBV10-3 to TRBJ1-1, with 8 bases aligning to TRBD1. Per the germline V gene, CDR1 is ENHRY and CDR2 is SYGVKD. The CDR3 runs 14 residues. Trimming at V came to 6 bases and at J to 4 bases, leaving 7 bases not matched to a gene. CDR3: CAISKTGEGTEAFF. The CDR3 DNA reads TGTGCCATCAGCAAGACAGGGGAGGGCACTGAAGCTTTCTTT.

J is TRBJ1-1 and V is TRBV7-2; TRBD1 might be the D (5 bases). Trimming shortened V by 6 bases and J by 3 bases, and 14 bases separated the two germline ends. The CDR3 loop spans 14 amino acids. Per the germline V gene, CDR1 is SGHTA and CDR2 is FQGNSA. The CDR3 sequence: CASSPLTVDTEAFF. CDR3 nucleotide sequence: TGTGCCAGCAGTCCTCTGACAGTAGACACTGAAGCTTTCTTT.

CDR3 residues: CAIREMGDTEAFF. CDR3 coding DNA: TGTGCCATCAGGGAGATGGGGGACACTGAAGCTTTCTTT. The chain uses TRBV10-3 and TRBJ1-1; weak D call: TRBD1 (5 bases). The CDR3 contains 13 residues. V was clipped by 6 bases and J by 3 bases, with 11 bases between them. Germline CDR1 reads ENHRY; CDR2 reads SYGVKD.

This chain joins TRBV5-1 and TRBJ1-1; no definite D call. With 2 bases removed from V and 2 bases from J, the gap between germline ends came to 10 bases. The CDR3 extends over 14 amino acids. Germline V gene data show CDR1 as SGHRS and CDR2 as YFSETQ. CDR3 in amino acids: CASSFGAVNTEAFF. The CDR3 coding sequence is TGCGCCAGCAGCTTCGGAGCCGTAAACACTGAAGCTTTCTTT.

The chain employs TRBV2 and TRBJ2-1, with 16 bases identical to TRBD2. This CDR3 spans 17 amino acids. Per the germline V gene, CDR1 is SNHLY and CDR2 is FYNNEI. The V gene end was trimmed by 7 bases and the J gene end by 7 bases; junction bases not matched to a gene: 10. Here the CDR3 reads CASTPGLAGGRVNEQFF. DNA of the CDR3: TGTGCCAGCACCCCGGGACTAGCGGGGGGGCGTGTGAATGAGCAGTTCTTC.

This clone has ten or more counts. This CDR3 reads CASSDGSTDTQYF. CDR3 sequence (DNA): TGTGCCAGTAGTGATGGAAGCACAGATACGCAGTATTTT. The V call is TRBV19, the J call TRBJ2-3; D uncertain. This CDR3 contains 13 residues. Germline V CDR1 and CDR2: LNHDA, SQIVND (reference sequence). Trimming left V 5 bases short and J 0 bases short, with 6 bases between.